Here is one T cell receptor (beta chain) with its context. The data derive from a study of blood T cell repertoires in COVID-19. The overall study: Whether acute or convalescent, the COVID-19 samples came from the United States, Italy and Spain.

TCRdb's copy holds only in-frame clones and misses some; the assay was immunoSEQ multiplex PCR. The top ten clones hold roughly 2.4% of a sample with approximately 220,000 clones, approximately 83% of them seen once. This CDR3 is built from 15 residues. After removal of 5 bases from V and 1 base from J, the junction contained 4 bases not matched to a gene. Germline V gives CDR1 LNHNV, CDR2 YYDKDF (reference sequence). This TCR was sampled from a woman in her sixties or seventies with acute or convalescent COVID-19. This sequence joins TRBV15 and TRBJ2-2, with 7 nucleotides matching TRBD1. The sequenced sample was peripheral blood. CDR3 protein: CATSPRTGNTGELFF. For the CDR3, the DNA is TGTGCCACCAGCCCACGGACAGGGAACACCGGGGAGCTGTTTTTT.